The T cell receptor (beta chain) under discussion was sequenced for a study of blood T cell repertoires in COVID-19. Across the whole study: Whether acute or convalescent, the COVID-19 samples came from the United States, Italy and Spain.

This clone appeared once. Per the study methods: From reference gene primer amplification, estimates of nucleated cell counts were derived. Using immunoSEQ multiplex PCR, the repertoire was profiled, and TCRdb retains in-frame clones only, with some absent. That table furnishes V, J and clone size, whereas the DNA furnished D and trimming. Of around 60,000 clones in the sample, about 91% were seen once. The sequenced material came from peripheral blood. The TCR was taken from a man in his sixties with acute or convalescent COVID-19.

The CDR3 DNA reads as TGTGCCAGCAGCTTAGAGAGATTTGGTAATGAAAAACTGTTTTTT. Encoded protein: CASSLERFGNEKLFF. This chain links TRBV7-2 with TRBJ1-4; D gene ambiguous. The CDR3 contains 15 residues. V was pared by 1 base and J by 4 bases, with 10 bases between. Germline CDR1 is SGHTA and CDR2 is FQGNSA.